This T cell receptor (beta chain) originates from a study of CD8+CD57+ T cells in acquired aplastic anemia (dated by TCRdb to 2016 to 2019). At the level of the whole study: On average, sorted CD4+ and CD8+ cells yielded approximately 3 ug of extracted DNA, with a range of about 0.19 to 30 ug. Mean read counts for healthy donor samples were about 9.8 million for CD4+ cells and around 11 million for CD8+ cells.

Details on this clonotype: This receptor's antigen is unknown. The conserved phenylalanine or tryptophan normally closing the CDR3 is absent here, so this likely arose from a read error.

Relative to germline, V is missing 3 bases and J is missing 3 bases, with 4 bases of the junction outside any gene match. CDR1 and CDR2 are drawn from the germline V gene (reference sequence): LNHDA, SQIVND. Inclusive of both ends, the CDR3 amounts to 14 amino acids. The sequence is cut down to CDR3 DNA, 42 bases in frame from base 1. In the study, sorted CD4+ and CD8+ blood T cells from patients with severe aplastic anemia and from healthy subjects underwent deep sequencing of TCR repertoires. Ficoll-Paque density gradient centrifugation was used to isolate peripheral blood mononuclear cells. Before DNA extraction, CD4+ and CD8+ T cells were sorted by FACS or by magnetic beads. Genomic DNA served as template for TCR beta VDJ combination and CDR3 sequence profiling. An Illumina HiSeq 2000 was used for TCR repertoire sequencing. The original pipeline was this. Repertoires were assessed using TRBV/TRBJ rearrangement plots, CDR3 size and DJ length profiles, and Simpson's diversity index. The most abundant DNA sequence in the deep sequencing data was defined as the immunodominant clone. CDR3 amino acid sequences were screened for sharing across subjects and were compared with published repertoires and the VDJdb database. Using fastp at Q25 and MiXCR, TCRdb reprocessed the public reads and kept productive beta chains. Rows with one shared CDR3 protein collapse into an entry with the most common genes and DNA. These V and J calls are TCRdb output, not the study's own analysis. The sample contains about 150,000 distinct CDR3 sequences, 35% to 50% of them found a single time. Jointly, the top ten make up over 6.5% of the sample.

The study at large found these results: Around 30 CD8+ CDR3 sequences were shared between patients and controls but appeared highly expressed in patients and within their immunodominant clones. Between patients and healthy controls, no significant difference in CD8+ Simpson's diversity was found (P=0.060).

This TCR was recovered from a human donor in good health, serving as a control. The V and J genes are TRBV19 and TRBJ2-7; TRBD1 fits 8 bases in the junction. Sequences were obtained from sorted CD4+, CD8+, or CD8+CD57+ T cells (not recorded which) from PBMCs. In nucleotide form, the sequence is TGTGCCAGTAGTATGACAGGGGTGGTCTACGAGCAGTACCTC. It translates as CASSMTGVVYEQYL.